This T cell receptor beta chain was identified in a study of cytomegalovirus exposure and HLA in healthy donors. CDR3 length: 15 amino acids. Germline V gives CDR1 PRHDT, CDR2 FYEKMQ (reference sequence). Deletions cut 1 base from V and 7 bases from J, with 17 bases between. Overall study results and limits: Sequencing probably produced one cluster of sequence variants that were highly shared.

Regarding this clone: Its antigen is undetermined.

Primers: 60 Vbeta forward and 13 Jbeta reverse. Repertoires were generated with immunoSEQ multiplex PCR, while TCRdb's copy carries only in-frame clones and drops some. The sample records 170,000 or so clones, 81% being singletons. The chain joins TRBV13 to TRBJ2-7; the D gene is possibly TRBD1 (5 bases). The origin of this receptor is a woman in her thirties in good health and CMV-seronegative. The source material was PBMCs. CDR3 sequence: CASSLVPTDLPEQYF. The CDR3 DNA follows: TGTGCCAGCAGCTTAGTTCCGACAGATCTCCCAGAGCAGTACTTC.